This is a list of T cell receptor beta chains from one sample in a study of OX40 agonist ivuxolimab in advanced cancers. Here immunoSEQ multiplex PCR was the method, and the copy in TCRdb shows in-frame clones only, minus some. The sample shows under 50,000 clones, just over 85% of them seen only once. Sequencing was performed on CD4+ or CD8+ T cells sorted from blood, taken in a trial of the OX40 agonist ivuxolimab. Receptor source: an adult with an advanced solid tumor such as melanoma, head and neck, liver or kidney cancer. Each CDR3 is given with its conserved first and last residue.

>TRBV28|TRBJ2-7
CASSLGGIYEQYF
>TRBV6-5|TRBJ1-1
CASSYQSDGEEAFF
>TRBV12-5|TRBJ1-1
CASGLGQGAPAAFF
>TRBV9|-
CASSVGPDDRGHGEQYF
>TRBV27|TRBJ1-2
CASSADRASYTF
>TRBV5-1|TRBJ2-1
CASSVGLADYNEQFF
>TRBV30|TRBJ1-6
CAWKRENPSPLHF
>TRBV5-5|TRBJ2-7
CASSRAGTGSYEQYF
>TRBV29-1|TRBJ2-2
CSVVSSRVGGELFF
>TRBV28|TRBJ1-5
CASRTTGTGGRQPQHF
>TRBV6-5|TRBJ2-3
CASSLTGGPTDTQYF
>TRBV28|TRBJ2-1
CASSRGGTSYNEQFF
>TRBV7-2|TRBJ1-2
CASSPRTDNYGYTF
>TRBV10-3|TRBJ2-1
CAIRPGETYNEQFF
>TRBV6-1|TRBJ2-3
CAGHSGRLDTQYF
>TRBV10-3|TRBJ1-2
CAISDRGGVDYGYTF
>TRBV5-6|TRBJ2-2
CASSLSFGTVGTGELFF
>TRBV19|TRBJ2-3
CASRGGLAATDTQYF
>TRBV30|TRBJ1-3
CAWRNRGTGNTIYF
>TRBV28|TRBJ1-5
CASRRVLYSNQPQHF
>TRBV28|TRBJ1-1
CASRRGLGNMNTEAFF
>TRBV21-1|TRBJ1-2
CASSNRGEGYTF
>TRBV9|TRBJ2-3
CASSVASSGSTDTQYF
>TRBV28|TRBJ2-5
CASSFQHGTQYF
>TRBV28|TRBJ1-2
CASSSGGLGLYGYTF
>TRBV11-2|TRBJ2-7
CASSINRDRGFEQYF
>TRBV30|TRBJ1-1
CAWSPRVNTEAFF
>TRBV7-9|TRBJ2-7
CASRKGEDEQYF
>TRBV4-1|TRBJ2-3
CASSDTGTGGNTQYF
>TRBV4-2|TRBJ1-2
CASSQDSSGRGHYGYTF
>TRBV6-4|TRBJ2-3
CASSDSIRSDTQYF
>TRBV20-1|TRBJ2-7
CSATSGYEQYF
>TRBV5-1|TRBJ2-1
CASSLQADTAYNEQFF
>TRBV10-3|TRBJ1-1
CAISETRVTEAFF
>TRBV19|TRBJ1-4
CASRRTASPNEKLFF
>TRBV5-1|TRBJ2-6
CASSLGVGGANVLTF
>TRBV7-9|TRBJ2-3
CASSLSGLDTQYF
>TRBV7-2|TRBJ1-2
CASWDRAGGYTF
>TRBV18|TRBJ2-5
CASSPNLDSQETQYF
>TRBV11-3|TRBJ2-5
CASSLGHQETQYF
>TRBV18|TRBJ1-1
CASSPGTDTEAFF
>TRBV9|TRBJ1-1
CASSVVGDRETFF
>TRBV14|TRBJ2-2
CASSPLDTGELFF
>TRBV5-1|TRBJ2-6
CASSTGHSSGANVLTF
>TRBV5-6|TRBJ2-2
CASSLLWLTGELFF
>TRBV9|TRBJ2-3
CASSVAQGQLTDTQYF
>TRBV30|TRBJ1-1
CAWRRGGNTEAFF
>TRBV6-4|TRBJ2-5
CASSLRSYEETQYF
>TRBV5-4|TRBJ1-1
CASSLAGQNTEAFF
>TRBV18|TRBJ2-5
CASSPDLGATQYF
>TRBV28|TRBJ2-1
CASSPTAAGGNEQFF
>TRBV7-9|TRBJ1-4
CASTGGYEKLFF
>TRBV18|TRBJ2-2
CASSPINAGELFF